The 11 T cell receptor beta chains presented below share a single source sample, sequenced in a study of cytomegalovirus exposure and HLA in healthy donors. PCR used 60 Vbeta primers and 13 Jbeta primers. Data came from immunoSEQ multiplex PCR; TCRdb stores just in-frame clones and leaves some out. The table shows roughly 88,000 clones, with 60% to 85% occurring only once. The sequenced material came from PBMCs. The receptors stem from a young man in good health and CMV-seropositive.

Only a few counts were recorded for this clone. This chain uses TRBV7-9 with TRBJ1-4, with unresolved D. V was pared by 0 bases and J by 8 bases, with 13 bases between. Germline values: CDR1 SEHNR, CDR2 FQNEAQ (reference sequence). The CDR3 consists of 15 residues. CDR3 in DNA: TGTGCCAGCAGCTTAGCTGTCGGGGAGGGAGAAAAACTGTTTTTT. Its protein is CASSLAVGEGEKLFF.

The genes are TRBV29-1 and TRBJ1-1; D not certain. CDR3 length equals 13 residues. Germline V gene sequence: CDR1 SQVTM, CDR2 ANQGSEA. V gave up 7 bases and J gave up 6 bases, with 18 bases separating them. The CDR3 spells CSASRLLWPEAFF. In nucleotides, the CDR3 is TGCAGCGCCTCGAGACTGTTATGGCCTGAAGCTTTCTTT.

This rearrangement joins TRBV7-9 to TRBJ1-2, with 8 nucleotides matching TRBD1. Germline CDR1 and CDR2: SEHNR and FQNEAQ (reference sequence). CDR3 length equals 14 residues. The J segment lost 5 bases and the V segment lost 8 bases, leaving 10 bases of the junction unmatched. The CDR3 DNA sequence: TGTGCCAGCGTCGCAGGGGGCGGAGGGTATGGCTACACCTTC. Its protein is CASVAGGGGYGYTF.

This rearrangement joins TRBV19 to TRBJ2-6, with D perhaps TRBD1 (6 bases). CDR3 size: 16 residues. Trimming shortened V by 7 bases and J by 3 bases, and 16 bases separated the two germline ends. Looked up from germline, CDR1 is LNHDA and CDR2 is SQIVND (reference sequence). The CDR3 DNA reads TGTGCCAGTACCAGGGACCCAGGGGTTGGGGCCAACGTCCTGACTTTC. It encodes CASTRDPGVGANVLTF.

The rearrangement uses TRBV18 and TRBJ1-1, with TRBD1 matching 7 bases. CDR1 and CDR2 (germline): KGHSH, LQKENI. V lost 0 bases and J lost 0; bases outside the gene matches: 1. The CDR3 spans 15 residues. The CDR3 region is CASSPPGTVNTEAFF. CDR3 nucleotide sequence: TGTGCCAGCTCACCACCCGGGACAGTGAACACTGAAGCTTTCTTT. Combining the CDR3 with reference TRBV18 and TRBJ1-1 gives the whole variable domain NAGVMQNPRHLVRRRGQEARLRCSPMKGHSHVYWYRQLPEEGLKFMVYLQKENIIDESGMPKERFSAEFPKEGPSILRIQQVVRGDSAAYFCASSPPGTVNTEAFFGQGTRLTVV.

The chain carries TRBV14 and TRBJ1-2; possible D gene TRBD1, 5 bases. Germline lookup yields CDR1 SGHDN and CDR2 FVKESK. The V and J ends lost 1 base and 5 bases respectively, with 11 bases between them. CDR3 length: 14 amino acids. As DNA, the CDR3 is TGTGCCAGCAGCCAAGGGCCCCCAGGGTATGGCTACACCTTC. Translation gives CASSQGPPGYGYTF.

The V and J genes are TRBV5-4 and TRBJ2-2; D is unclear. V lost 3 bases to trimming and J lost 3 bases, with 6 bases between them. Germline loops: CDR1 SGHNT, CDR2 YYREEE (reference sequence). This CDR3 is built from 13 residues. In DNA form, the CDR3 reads TGTGCCAGCAGCTACGCGTACACCGGGGAGCTGTTTTTT. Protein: CASSYAYTGELFF.

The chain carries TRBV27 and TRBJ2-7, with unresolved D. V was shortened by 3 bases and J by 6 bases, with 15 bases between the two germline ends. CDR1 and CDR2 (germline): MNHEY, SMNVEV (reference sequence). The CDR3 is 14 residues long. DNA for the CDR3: TGTGCCAGCAGTTTTAACCAGAAACCAGGCGAGCAGTACTTC. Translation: CASSFNQKPGEQYF.

The CDR3 bases are TGTGCCAGCAGCTTAGCCGGGACGGGGGGACTAGCGGGAGGCAGCTCCTACGAGCAGTACTTC. It specifies CASSLAGTGGLAGGSSYEQYF. This chain links TRBV7-8 with TRBJ2-7; 15 bases match TRBD2. The CDR3 has 21 residues. From germline, CDR1 is SGHVS and CDR2 FQNEAQ. V lost 0 bases, J lost 0 bases, and 12 bases stayed unmatched.

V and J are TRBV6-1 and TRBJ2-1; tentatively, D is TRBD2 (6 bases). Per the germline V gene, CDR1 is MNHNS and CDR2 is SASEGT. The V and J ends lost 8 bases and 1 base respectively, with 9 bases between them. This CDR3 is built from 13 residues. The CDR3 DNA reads TGTGCCAGCGCAGGAGGGTCCTACAATGAGCAGTTCTTC. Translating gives CASAGGSYNEQFF.

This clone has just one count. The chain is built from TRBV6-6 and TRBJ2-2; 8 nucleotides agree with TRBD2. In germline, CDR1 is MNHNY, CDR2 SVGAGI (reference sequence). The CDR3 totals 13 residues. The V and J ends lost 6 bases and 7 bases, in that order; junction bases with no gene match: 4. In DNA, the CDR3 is TGTGCCAGCAGGACTAGCGTAGGCGGGGAGCTGTTTTTT. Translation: CASRTSVGGELFF.